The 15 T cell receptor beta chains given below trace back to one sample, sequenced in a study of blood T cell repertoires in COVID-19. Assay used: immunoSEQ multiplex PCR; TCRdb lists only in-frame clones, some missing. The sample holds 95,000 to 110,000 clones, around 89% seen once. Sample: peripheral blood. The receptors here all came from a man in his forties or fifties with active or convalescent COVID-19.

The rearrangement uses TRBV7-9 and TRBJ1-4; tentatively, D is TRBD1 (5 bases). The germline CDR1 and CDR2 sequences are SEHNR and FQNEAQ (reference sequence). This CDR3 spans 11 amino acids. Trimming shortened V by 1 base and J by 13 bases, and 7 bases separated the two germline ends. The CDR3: CASSLGDRLFF. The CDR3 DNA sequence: TGTGCCAGCAGCTTAGGAGACAGACTGTTTTTT.

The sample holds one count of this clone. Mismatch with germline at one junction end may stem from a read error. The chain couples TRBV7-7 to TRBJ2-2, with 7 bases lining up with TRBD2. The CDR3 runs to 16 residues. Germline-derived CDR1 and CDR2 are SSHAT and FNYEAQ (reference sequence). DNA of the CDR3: TGTGCTAGCAGCCTTAGCGGGCATACGGACACCGGGGAGCTGTTTTTT. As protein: CASSLSGHTDTGELFF.

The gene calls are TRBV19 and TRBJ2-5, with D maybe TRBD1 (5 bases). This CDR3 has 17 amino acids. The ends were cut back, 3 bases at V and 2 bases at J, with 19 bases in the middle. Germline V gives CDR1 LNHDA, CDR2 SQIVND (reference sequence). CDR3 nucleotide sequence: TGTGCCAGTAGTATCGGACAAGGCCTCGACCTTCAAGAGACCCAGTACTTC. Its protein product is CASSIGQGLDLQETQYF.

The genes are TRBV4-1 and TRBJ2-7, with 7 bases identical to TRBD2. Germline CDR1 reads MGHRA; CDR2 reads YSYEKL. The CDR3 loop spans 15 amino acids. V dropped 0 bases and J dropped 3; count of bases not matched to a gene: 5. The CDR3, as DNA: TGCGCCAGCAGCCAAGATTCCAGCGGGATCTACGAGCAGTACTTC. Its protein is CASSQDSSGIYEQYF.

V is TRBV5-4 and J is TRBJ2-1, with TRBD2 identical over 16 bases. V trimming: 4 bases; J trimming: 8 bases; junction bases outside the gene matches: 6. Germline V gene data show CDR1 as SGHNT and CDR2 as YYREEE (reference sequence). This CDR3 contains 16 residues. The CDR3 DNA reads TGTGCCAGCAGCCAGGGACTAGCGGGAGGGCGGGATGAGCAGTTCTTC. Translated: CASSQGLAGGRDEQFF.

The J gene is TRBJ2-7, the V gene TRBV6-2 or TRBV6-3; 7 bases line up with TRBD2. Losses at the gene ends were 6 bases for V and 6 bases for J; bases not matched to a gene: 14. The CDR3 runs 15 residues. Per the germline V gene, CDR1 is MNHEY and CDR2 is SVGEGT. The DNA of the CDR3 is TGTGCCAGCAGCAACAACCCGGGAGGCTGGGTCGAGCAGTACTTC. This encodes CASSNNPGGWVEQYF.

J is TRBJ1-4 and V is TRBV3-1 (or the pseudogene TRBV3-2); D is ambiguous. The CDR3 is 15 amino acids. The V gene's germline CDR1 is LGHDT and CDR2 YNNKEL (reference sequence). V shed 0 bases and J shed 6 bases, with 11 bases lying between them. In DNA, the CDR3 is TGTGCCAGCAGCCAAGAAGGAGTTACCCATGAAAAACTGTTTTTT. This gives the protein CASSQEGVTHEKLFF.

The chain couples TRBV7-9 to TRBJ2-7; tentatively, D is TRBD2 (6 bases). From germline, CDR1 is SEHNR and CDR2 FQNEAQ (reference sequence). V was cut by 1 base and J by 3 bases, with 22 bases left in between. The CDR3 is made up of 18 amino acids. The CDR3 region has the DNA TGTGCCAGCAGCTTAGATGATCTGTACGGGGGAATACACTACGAGCAGTACTTC. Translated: CASSLDDLYGGIHYEQYF.

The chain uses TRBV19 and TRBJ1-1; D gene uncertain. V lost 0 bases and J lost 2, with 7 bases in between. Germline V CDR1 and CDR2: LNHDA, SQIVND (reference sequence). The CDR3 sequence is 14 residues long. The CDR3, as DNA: TGTGCCAGTAGTATAGACGGAGCAAACACTGAAGCTTTCTTT. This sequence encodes CASSIDGANTEAFF.

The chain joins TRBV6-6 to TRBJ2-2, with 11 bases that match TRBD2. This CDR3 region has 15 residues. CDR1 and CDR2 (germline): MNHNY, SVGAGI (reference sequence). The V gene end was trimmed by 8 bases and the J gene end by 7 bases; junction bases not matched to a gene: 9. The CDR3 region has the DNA TGTGCCAGCGTGGTACTAGCGGGAGTTATCGGGGAGCTGTTTTTT. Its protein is CASVVLAGVIGELFF.

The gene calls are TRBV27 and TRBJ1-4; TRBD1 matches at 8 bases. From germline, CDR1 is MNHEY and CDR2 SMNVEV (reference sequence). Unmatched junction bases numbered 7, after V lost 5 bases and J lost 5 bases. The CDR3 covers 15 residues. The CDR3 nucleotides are TGTGCCAGCAGTCTCGACAGGGGAGGAAATGAAAAACTGTTTTTT. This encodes CASSLDRGGNEKLFF.

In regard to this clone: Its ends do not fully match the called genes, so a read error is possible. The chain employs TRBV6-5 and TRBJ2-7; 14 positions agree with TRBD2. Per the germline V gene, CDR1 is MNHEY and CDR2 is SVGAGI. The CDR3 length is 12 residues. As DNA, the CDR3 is TGTGCCAGCAGTTACGGGACTAGCGGGAGTAGGTTC. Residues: CASSYGTSGSRF.

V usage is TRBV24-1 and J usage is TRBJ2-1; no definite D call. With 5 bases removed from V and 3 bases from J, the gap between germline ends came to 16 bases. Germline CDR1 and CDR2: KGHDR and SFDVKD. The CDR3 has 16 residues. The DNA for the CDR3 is TGTGCCACCAGTGGAGGAAGAATTGAGAGCTACAATGAGCAGTTCTTC. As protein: CATSGGRIESYNEQFF.

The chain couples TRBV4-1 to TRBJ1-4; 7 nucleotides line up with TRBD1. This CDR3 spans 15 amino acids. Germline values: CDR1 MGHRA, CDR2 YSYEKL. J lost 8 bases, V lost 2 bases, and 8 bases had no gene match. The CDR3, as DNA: TGCGCCAGCAGCCAAATAGGGGACAGCCGGGAAAAACTGTTTTTT. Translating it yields CASSQIGDSREKLFF.

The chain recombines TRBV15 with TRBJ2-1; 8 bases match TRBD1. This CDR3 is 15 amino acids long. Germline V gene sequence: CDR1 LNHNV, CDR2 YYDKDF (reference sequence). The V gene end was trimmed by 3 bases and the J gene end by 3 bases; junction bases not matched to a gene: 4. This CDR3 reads CATSSRTGSYNEQFF. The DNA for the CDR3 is TGTGCCACCAGCAGCAGGACAGGGAGCTACAATGAGCAGTTCTTC.